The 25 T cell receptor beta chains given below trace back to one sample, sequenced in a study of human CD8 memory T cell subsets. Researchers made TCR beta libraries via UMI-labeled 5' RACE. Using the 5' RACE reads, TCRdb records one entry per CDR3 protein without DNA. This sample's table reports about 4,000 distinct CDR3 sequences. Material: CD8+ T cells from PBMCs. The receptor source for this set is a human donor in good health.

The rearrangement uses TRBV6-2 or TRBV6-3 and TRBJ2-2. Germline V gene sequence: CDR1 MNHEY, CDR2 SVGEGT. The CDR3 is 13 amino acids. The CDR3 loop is CASSPTDTGELFF.

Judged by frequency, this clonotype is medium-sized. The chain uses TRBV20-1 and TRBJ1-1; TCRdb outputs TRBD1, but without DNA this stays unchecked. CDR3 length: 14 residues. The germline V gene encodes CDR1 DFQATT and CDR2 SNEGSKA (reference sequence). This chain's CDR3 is CSAIGAPQGTEAFF.

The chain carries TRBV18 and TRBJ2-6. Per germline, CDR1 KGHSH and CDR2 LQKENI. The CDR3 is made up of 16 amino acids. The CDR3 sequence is CASSPPLGSGANVLTF.

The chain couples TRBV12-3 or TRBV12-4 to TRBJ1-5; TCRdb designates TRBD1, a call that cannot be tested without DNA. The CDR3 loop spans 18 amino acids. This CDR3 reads CASSLKGSGGANNQPQHF.

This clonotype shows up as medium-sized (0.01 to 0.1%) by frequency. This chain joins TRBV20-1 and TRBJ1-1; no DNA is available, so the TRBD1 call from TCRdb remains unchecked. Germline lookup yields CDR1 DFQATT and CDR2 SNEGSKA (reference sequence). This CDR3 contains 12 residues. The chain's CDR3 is CSAARGTTEAFF.

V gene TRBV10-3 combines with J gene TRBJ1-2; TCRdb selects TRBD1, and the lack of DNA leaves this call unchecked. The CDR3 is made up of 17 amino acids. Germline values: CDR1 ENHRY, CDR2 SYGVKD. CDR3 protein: CAISALGQALANYGYTF.

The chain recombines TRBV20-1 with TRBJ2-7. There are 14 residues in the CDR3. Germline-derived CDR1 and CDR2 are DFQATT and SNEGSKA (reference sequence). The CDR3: CSASSSRFEYEQYF.

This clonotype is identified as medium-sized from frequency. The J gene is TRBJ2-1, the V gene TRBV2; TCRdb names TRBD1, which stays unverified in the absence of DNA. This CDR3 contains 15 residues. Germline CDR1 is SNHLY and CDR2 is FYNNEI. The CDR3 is CASRHGTGEENEQFF. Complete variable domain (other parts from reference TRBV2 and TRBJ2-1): EPEVTQTPSHQVTQMGQEVILRCVPISNHLYFYWYRQILGQKVEFLVSFYNNEISEKSEIFDDQFSVERPDGSNFTLKIRSTKLEDSAMYFCASRHGTGEENEQFFGPGTRLTVL.

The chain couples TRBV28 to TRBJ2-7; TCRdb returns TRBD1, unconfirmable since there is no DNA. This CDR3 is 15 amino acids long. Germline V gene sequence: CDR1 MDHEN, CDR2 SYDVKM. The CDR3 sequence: CASSLGGTPSYEQYF.

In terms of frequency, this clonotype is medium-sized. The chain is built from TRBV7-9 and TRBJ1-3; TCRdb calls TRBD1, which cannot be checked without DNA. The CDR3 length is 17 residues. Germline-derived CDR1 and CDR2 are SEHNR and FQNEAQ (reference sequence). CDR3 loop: CASSPDLTGGDGNTIYF.

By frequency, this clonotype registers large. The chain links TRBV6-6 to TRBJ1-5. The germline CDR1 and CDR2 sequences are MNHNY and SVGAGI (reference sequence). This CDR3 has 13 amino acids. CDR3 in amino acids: CASSHLLNQPQHF.

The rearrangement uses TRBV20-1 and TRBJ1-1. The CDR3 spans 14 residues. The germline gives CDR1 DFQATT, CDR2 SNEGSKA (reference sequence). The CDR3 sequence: CSAKFGDKNTEAFF.

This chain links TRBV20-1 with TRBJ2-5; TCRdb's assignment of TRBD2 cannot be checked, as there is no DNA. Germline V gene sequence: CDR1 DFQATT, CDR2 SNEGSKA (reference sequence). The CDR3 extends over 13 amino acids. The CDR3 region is CSARERGQETQYF.

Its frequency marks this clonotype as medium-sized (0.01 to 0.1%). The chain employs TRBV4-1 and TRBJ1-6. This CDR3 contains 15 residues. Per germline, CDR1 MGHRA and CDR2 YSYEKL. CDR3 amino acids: CASSQDDGFNSPLHF.

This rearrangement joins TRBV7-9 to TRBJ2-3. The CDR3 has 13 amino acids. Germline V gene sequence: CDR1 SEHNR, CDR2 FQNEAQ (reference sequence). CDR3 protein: CASSSANTDTQYF.

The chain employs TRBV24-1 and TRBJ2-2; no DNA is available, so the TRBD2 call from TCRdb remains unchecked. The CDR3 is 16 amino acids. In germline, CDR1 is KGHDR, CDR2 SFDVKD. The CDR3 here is CATSDLLAGDTGELFF.

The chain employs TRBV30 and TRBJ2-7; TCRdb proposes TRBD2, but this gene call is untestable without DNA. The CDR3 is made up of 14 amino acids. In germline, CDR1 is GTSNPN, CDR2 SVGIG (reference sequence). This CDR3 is CACTSGRIIHEQYF.

This CDR3 is CASSGGYWTGGHEQFF. The V call is TRBV5-1, the J call TRBJ2-1; as DNA is missing, the TRBD1 call by TCRdb cannot be tested. The CDR3 contains 16 residues. Germline V CDR1 and CDR2: SGHRS, YFSETQ.

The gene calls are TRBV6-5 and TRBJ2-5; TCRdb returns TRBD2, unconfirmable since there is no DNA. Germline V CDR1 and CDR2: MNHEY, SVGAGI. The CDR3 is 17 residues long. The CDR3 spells CASSTGLGQRGAETQYF.

The CDR3 spells CASSPRTFYGYTF. This chain links TRBV21-1 with TRBJ1-2. TRBV21-1 is a recognized pseudogene. The length of the CDR3 is 13 residues.

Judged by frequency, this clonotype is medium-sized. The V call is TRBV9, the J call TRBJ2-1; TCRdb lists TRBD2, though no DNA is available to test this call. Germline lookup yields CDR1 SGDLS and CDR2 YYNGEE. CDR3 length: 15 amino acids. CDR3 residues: CASSVSGGRSNEQFF.

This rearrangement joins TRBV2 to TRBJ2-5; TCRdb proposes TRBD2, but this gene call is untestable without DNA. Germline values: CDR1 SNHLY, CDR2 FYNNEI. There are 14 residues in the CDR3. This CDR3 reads CASSSGRYQETQYF. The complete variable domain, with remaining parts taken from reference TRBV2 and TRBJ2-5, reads EPEVTQTPSHQVTQMGQEVILRCVPISNHLYFYWYRQILGQKVEFLVSFYNNEISEKSEIFDDQFSVERPDGSNFTLKIRSTKLEDSAMYFCASSSGRYQETQYFGPGTRLLVL.

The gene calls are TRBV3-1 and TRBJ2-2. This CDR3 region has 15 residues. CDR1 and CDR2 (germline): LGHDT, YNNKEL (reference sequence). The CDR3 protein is CASSQESILTGELFF.

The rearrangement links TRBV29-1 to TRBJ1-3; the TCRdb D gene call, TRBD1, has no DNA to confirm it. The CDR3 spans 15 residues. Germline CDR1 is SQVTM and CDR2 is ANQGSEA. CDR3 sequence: CSVEDTRVGGNTIYF. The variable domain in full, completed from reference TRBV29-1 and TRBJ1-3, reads SAVISQKPSRDICQRGTSLTIQCQVDSQVTMMFWYRQQPGQSLTLIATANQGSEATYESGFVIDKFPISRPNLTFSTLTVSNMSPEDSSIYLCSVEDTRVGGNTIYFGEGSWLTVV.

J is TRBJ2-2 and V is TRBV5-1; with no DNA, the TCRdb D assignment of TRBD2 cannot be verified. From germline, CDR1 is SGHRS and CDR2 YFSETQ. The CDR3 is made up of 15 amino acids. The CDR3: CASSHLVIRTGELFF.